Below are 2 T cell receptor beta chains sequenced from a single sample in a study of shared clonotypes between healthy human individuals. Only in-frame clones appear in the TCRdb table, and some are missing; sequencing was by immunoSEQ multiplex PCR. The table records over 400,000 clones, over 70% of them present only once. The sample was PBMCs. The source of these receptors is a woman aged 40 to 50 in good health. Some clones in this sample may be carry-over from other donors' samples.

To note about this clone: At the DNA level, this CDR3 is encoded by other sequences in the same sample as well. This sequence joins TRBV29-1 and TRBJ1-2; 7 bases are a match to TRBD1. Germline V gene lookup returns CDR1 SQVTM and CDR2 ANQGSEA. Losses at the gene ends were 7 bases for V and 5 bases for J; bases not matched to a gene: 4. This CDR3 region has 11 residues. The CDR3 region has the DNA TGCAGCGCTGGACAGGATTATGGCTACACCTTC. This codes for CSAGQDYGYTF.

The chain uses TRBV10-1 and TRBJ2-5; a weak D match, TRBD2 (5 bases). Germline-derived CDR1 and CDR2 are WNHNN and SYGVQD (reference sequence). The germline V and J ends were trimmed by 2 bases and 7 bases, with 11 bases remaining between them. The CDR3 contains 13 residues. The CDR3, as DNA: TGCGCCAGCAGTGAGGTAGCGAAGGGGACCCAGTACTTC. It encodes CASSEVAKGTQYF.